The 10 T cell receptor beta chains below were found in one sample sequenced in a study of tumor and adjacent non-tumor tissue in lung cancer. Three rounds of nested PCR, following a modified ARM-PCR protocol, produced the TCRbeta library. Each CDR3 protein gets one entry after TCRdb re-called the multiplex PCR reads with MiXCR. This sample has under 80,000 distinct CDR3 sequences, with 76% found just once. RNA was extracted from bulk tissue without any cell sorting. Distant lung tissue was collected more than 3 cm away from the tumor edge. Sequencing used distant non-tumor lung tissue. These receptors were obtained from a man aged 55 to 70 with non-small cell lung cancer.

The chain's CDR3 is CASSSDRVISYTF. For the CDR3, the DNA is TGTGCCAGCAGCTCAGACAGGGTGATTAGCTACACCTTC. The gene calls are TRBV5-4 and TRBJ1-2; 7 nucleotides line up with TRBD1. The length of the CDR3 is 13 residues. After removal of 3 bases from V and 9 bases from J, the junction contained 8 bases not matched to a gene. Germline V CDR1 and CDR2: SGHNT, YYREEE (reference sequence).

As to this clonotype: The junction departs from germline at one end; a sequencing error may be responsible. V gene TRBV7-9 combines with J gene TRBJ1-1; D not certain. Germline-derived CDR1 and CDR2 are SEHNR and FQNEAQ (reference sequence). The CDR3 length is 14 residues. The CDR3 sequence is CARSLLVGGTEAFF. For the CDR3, the DNA is TGTGCCCGCAGCTTATTGGTGGGAGGCACCGAAGCTTTCTTT. The full variable domain, in which reference TRBV7-9 and TRBJ1-1 provide the parts outside the CDR3, is DTGVSQNPRHKITKRGQNVTFRCDPISEHNRLYWYRQTLGQGPEFLTYFQNEAQLEKSRLLSDRFSAERPKGSFSTLEIQRTEQGDSAMYLCARSLLVGGTEAFFGQGTRLTVV.

Remarks on this clonotype: This sequence may be a read error, since a much larger clone differs from it by one base. The CDR3 end shows no conserved phenylalanine or tryptophan, and so a read error is likely. The V and J genes are TRBV28 and TRBJ1-5, with 12 bases lining up with TRBD1. This CDR3 spans 15 amino acids. CDR1 and CDR2 (germline): MDHEN, SYDVKM. Trimming at V came to 7 bases and at J to 7 bases, leaving 8 bases not matched to a gene. In nucleotides, the CDR3 is TGTGCCAGCACCCCAAGAGGGACAGGGGGCCAGCCCCAGCATTCT. Translated, it gives CASTPRGTGGQPQHS.

This clonotype was detected only once. It may be a read error: a sequence one base away is much more abundant. The chain combines TRBV7-9 with TRBJ2-5; maybe TRBD1 (5 bases). There are 14 residues in the CDR3. The V end lost 3 bases, the J end lost 2 bases, and 10 bases lay between the germline ends. Germline V gene data show CDR1 as SEHNR and CDR2 as FQNEAQ (reference sequence). CDR3 bases: TGTGCCAGCAGCTTCAGACAGCCTCAAGAGACCCAGTACTTC. As protein: CASSFRQPQETQYF.

The chain uses TRBV18 and TRBJ1-5, with D uncertain. This CDR3 contains 14 residues. The germline gives CDR1 KGHSH, CDR2 LQKENI. V lost 3 bases, J lost 0 bases, and 6 bases lay in between. DNA of the CDR3: TGTGCCAGCTCACCTTCAGCTAGCAATCAGCCCCAGCATTTT. Encoded protein: CASSPSASNQPQHF.

V and J are TRBV12-3 or TRBV12-4 and TRBJ1-1; unclear D gene. V was cut by 7 bases and J by 7 bases, with 16 bases left in between. The CDR3 runs 13 residues. The CDR3 coding sequence is TGTGCCAGCAAGGTTGGCAGGATGGATGAAGCTTTCTTT. The encoded protein is CASKVGRMDEAFF.

Regarding this clonotype: Relative to the germline gene, one junction end is altered; a read error may explain this. V and J are TRBV29-1 and TRBJ2-5, with TRBD2 matching 7 bases. The CDR3 is 15 amino acids. Germline CDR1 reads SQVTM; CDR2 reads ANQGSEA. The CDR3 loop is CSVLSRASGQETEYF. In nucleotides, the CDR3 is TGCAGCGTCCTATCCCGGGCTAGCGGACAAGAGACCGAGTACTTC.

This chain joins TRBV5-4 and TRBJ2-2, with D hard to call. Germline values: CDR1 SGHNT, CDR2 YYREEE (reference sequence). The CDR3 loop spans 15 amino acids. Trimming removed 4 bases at V and 2 bases at J, with 12 bases between. As DNA, the CDR3 is TGTGCCAGCAGCCACCGGACGGTTAACACCGGGGAGCTGTTTTTT. The encoded protein is CASSHRTVNTGELFF.

About this clonotype itself: A junction end diverges from the germline sequence, so it may reflect a read error. Here the CDR3 reads CACSHPTQGDAYNEQFF. In nucleotides, the CDR3 is TGCGCCTGCAGCCACCCGACACAGGGGGATGCATACAATGAGCAGTTCTTC. V and J are TRBV4-1 and TRBJ2-1; 8 bases fit TRBD1. Per the germline V gene, CDR1 is MGHRA and CDR2 is YSYEKL. The CDR3 has 17 residues.

Worth noting for this clonotype: Relative to the germline gene, one junction end is altered; a read error may explain this. V gene TRBV20-1 combines with J gene TRBJ2-7; a possible D gene is TRBD2 (5 bases). The CDR3 runs to 14 residues. The germline gives CDR1 DFQATT, CDR2 SNEGSKA (reference sequence). CDR3 residues: CSARGRLARYEQYF. In DNA, the CDR3 is TGCAGTGCTAGAGGAAGGCTAGCTCGGTACGAACAGTACTTC.